Shown below are 30 T cell receptor beta chains from a single sample sequenced in a study of control samples from healthy donors and cancer patients. Generated by immunoSEQ multiplex PCR, the TCRdb table keeps only in-frame clones and is missing some. The specimen's table records 150,000 to 200,000 clones. Sequenced input: blood. The receptors were sampled from a woman in her 30s in good health.

CDR3 sequence reads: CSVESGVNQPQHF. The CDR3 DNA reads TGCAGCGTTGAGTCCGGGGTCAATCAGCCCCAGCATTTT. The V gene is TRBV29-1, the J gene TRBJ1-5; D is uncertain. V was trimmed by 3 bases and J by 3 bases, leaving 9 bases between them. The CDR3 consists of 13 residues. The germline V gene encodes CDR1 SQVTM and CDR2 ANQGSEA.

The rearrangement uses TRBV19 and TRBJ2-7; TRBD2 is a possible D gene (5 bases). The ends were cut back, 3 bases at V and 5 bases at J, with 14 bases in the middle. From germline, CDR1 is LNHDA and CDR2 SQIVND (reference sequence). The CDR3 runs to 14 residues. The CDR3 spells CASSIRGLRHEQYF. CDR3 bases: TGTGCCAGTAGTATCCGCGGGCTTCGCCACGAGCAGTACTTC.

The chain couples TRBV3-1 (or the pseudogene TRBV3-2) to TRBJ1-2; maybe TRBD1 (5 bases). From germline, CDR1 is LGHDT and CDR2 YNNKEL (reference sequence). The CDR3 is 15 amino acids. Deletions cut 0 bases from V and 1 base from J, with 9 bases between. The CDR3 region has the DNA TGTGCCAGCAGCCAAGATAGGGGAGGTAACTATGGCTACACCTTC. Its translation: CASSQDRGGNYGYTF.

The CDR3 spells CASSPMGQGAEAFF. The CDR3 DNA reads TGTGCCAGCTCACCAATGGGACAGGGCGCTGAAGCTTTCTTT. This chain connects TRBV18 to TRBJ1-1, with 9 bases matching TRBD1. CDR3 length: 14 residues. With V trimmed by 2 bases and J by 6 bases, 4 bases remained unmatched. Germline CDR1 is KGHSH and CDR2 is LQKENI. Full variable domain (missing parts from reference TRBV18 and TRBJ1-1): NAGVMQNPRHLVRRRGQEARLRCSPMKGHSHVYWYRQLPEEGLKFMVYLQKENIIDESGMPKERFSAEFPKEGPSILRIQQVVRGDSAAYFCASSPMGQGAEAFFGQGTRLTVV.

The chain uses TRBV18 and TRBJ1-5; D call uncertain. V was cut by 3 bases and J by 3 bases, with 12 bases left in between. The CDR3 length is 15 residues. Per the germline V gene, CDR1 is KGHSH and CDR2 is LQKENI. The DNA of the CDR3 is TGTGCCAGCTCACCCGTTGACACTAACAATCAGCCCCAGCATTTT. It yields the protein CASSPVDTNNQPQHF.

This chain connects TRBV5-6 to TRBJ1-2, with TRBD1 matching over 7 bases. The CDR3 extends over 18 amino acids. V dropped 0 bases and J dropped 1; count of bases not matched to a gene: 12. Germline lookup yields CDR1 SGHDT and CDR2 YYEEEE. In nucleotides, the CDR3 is TGTGCCAGCAGCTTGGCCCTTATTACAGGGGACTATAACTATGGCTACACCTTC. The encoded protein is CASSLALITGDYNYGYTF.

The chain recombines TRBV6-5 with TRBJ2-1; D uncertain. Trimming left V 6 bases short and J 3 bases short, with 9 bases between. CDR3 length: 13 amino acids. From germline, CDR1 is MNHEY and CDR2 SVGAGI. CDR3 residues: CASSEEFYNEQFF. The CDR3 coding sequence is TGTGCCAGCAGCGAGGAGTTCTACAATGAGCAGTTCTTC.

The rearrangement uses TRBV6-1 and TRBJ1-2; a possible D gene is TRBD1 (5 bases). Germline lookup yields CDR1 MNHNS and CDR2 SASEGT. V gave up 0 bases and J gave up 3 bases, with 5 bases separating them. The CDR3 is 13 amino acids. CDR3 in DNA: TGTGCCAGCAGTGAAGCAGGGGACTATGGCTACACCTTC. Translated: CASSEAGDYGYTF.

The chain uses TRBV5-1 and TRBJ1-1; 7 bases map to TRBD1. V was pared by 5 bases and J by 0 bases, with 10 bases of the junction left unmatched. The CDR3 is made up of 16 amino acids. The germline CDR1 and CDR2 sequences are SGHRS and YFSETQ. In DNA, the CDR3 is TGCGCCAGCAGTTCACTCGGACAGGTTATGAACACTGAAGCTTTCTTT. The encoded protein is CASSSLGQVMNTEAFF.

The V gene is TRBV6-5, the J gene TRBJ1-6, with D maybe TRBD1 (6 bases). This CDR3 spans 13 amino acids. V gave up 0 bases and J gave up 11 bases, with 8 bases separating them. CDR1 is MNHEY and CDR2 is SVGAGI in the germline V gene. The CDR3 sequence: CASSYSGGPPLHF. In DNA, the CDR3 is TGTGCCAGCAGTTACTCGGGGGGGCCACCCCTCCACTTT.

This chain uses TRBV3-1 (or the pseudogene TRBV3-2) with TRBJ1-4, with 9 bases that match TRBD1. Germline V gene sequence: CDR1 LGHDT, CDR2 YNNKEL (reference sequence). Losses at the gene ends were 3 bases for V and 8 bases for J; bases not matched to a gene: 13. The CDR3 spans 17 residues. The CDR3 nucleotides read TGTGCCAGCAGCCACCACAGTACGGGACAGGGAGGGGAAAAACTGTTTTTT. It yields the protein CASSHHSTGQGGEKLFF.

This rearrangement joins TRBV6-5 to TRBJ2-1; 8 bases align to TRBD2. V was clipped by 7 bases and J by 6 bases; unmatched bases: 11. Germline CDR1 MNHEY, CDR2 SVGAGI. The CDR3 extends over 15 amino acids. CDR3 amino acids: CASTTFSGGANEQFF. The CDR3 DNA reads as TGTGCCAGCACCACCTTCTCCGGGGGGGCCAATGAGCAGTTCTTC.

The chain couples TRBV15 to TRBJ2-3; 10 bases align to TRBD1. The germline gives CDR1 LNHNV, CDR2 YYDKDF (reference sequence). CDR3 length: 15 residues. The V gene end was trimmed by 4 bases and the J gene end by 3 bases; junction bases not matched to a gene: 4. This CDR3 reads CATSKGTGDTDTQYF. CDR3 coding DNA: TGTGCCACCAGCAAAGGGACAGGGGATACAGATACGCAGTATTTT. Filled out from reference TRBV15 and TRBJ2-3, the complete variable domain reads DAMVIQNPRYQVTQFGKPVTLSCSQTLNHNVMYWYQQKSSQAPKLLFHYYDKDFNNEADTPDNFQSRRPNTSFCFLDIRSPGLGDTAMYLCATSKGTGDTDTQYFGPGTRLTVL.

The chain has TRBV6-5 and TRBJ1-2; TRBD1 is a possible D gene (5 bases). V was shortened by 4 bases and J by 7 bases, with 16 bases between the two germline ends. The CDR3 extends over 14 amino acids. CDR1 and CDR2 (germline): MNHEY, SVGAGI. CDR3 nucleotides: TGTGCCAGCAGTTCCAATCCAGGGCTGTTTGGCTACACCTTC. Translation gives CASSSNPGLFGYTF.

The chain is built from TRBV28 and TRBJ1-6, with a tentative D call TRBD1 (5 bases). V was pared by 5 bases and J by 6 bases, with 11 bases between. Germline V gene sequence: CDR1 MDHEN, CDR2 SYDVKM. The CDR3 is 14 amino acids. CDR3 residues: CASSRQWINSPLHF. As DNA, the CDR3 is TGTGCCAGCAGTCGACAGTGGATTAATTCACCCCTCCACTTT.

The chain joins TRBV5-1 to TRBJ2-7, with D unresolved. This CDR3 has 16 residues. Germline CDR1 is SGHRS and CDR2 is YFSETQ. Trimming took off 2 bases at V and 0 bases at J, with 15 bases between the two ends. The CDR3 loop is CASSLKTDISSYEQYF. DNA for the CDR3: TGCGCCAGCAGCTTAAAGACCGACATCAGCTCCTACGAGCAGTACTTC. Supplemented by reference TRBV5-1 and TRBJ2-7, the full variable domain reads KAGVTQTPRYLIKTRGQQVTLSCSPISGHRSVSWYQQTPGQGLQFLFEYFSETQRNKGNFPGRFSGRQFSNSRSEMNVSTLELGDSALYLCASSLKTDISSYEQYFGPGTRLTVT.

The chain recombines TRBV5-1 with TRBJ1-5; D remains unclear. With 3 bases removed from V and 1 base from J, the gap between germline ends came to 5 bases. Germline V lookup: CDR1 SGHRS, CDR2 YFSETQ. This CDR3 has 13 residues. The CDR3 loop is CASSYGSNQPQHF. CDR3 DNA: TGCGCCAGCAGCTACGGGAGCAATCAGCCCCAGCATTTT. Combining the CDR3 with reference TRBV5-1 and TRBJ1-5 gives the whole variable domain KAGVTQTPRYLIKTRGQQVTLSCSPISGHRSVSWYQQTPGQGLQFLFEYFSETQRNKGNFPGRFSGRQFSNSRSEMNVSTLELGDSALYLCASSYGSNQPQHFGDGTRLSIL.

The CDR3 sequence is CASSLKYGPLYNSPLHF. The CDR3 region has the DNA TGTGCCAGCAGTTTAAAGTACGGACCGCTCTATAATTCACCCCTCCACTTT. The V and J genes are TRBV28 and TRBJ1-6; no firm D call. V was clipped by 2 bases and J by 3 bases, with 14 bases between them. CDR3 length: 17 amino acids. The germline gives CDR1 MDHEN, CDR2 SYDVKM.

The chain employs TRBV6-6 and TRBJ2-3, with 7 bases identical to TRBD1. The V gene's germline CDR1 is MNHNY and CDR2 SVGAGI (reference sequence). This CDR3 is built from 15 residues. V dropped 1 base and J dropped 2; count of bases not matched to a gene: 3. The CDR3 DNA reads as TGTGCCAGCAGTTACTATGGACAGGACACAGATACGCAGTATTTT. Amino acid sequence: CASSYYGQDTDTQYF.

The V call is TRBV6-2 or TRBV6-3, the J call TRBJ2-7; D not resolved. The CDR3 has 12 residues. Trimming left V 5 bases short and J 8 bases short, with 13 bases between. Per the germline V gene, CDR1 is MNHEY and CDR2 is SVGEGT. In DNA, the CDR3 is TGTGCCAGCAGTCCGAGGCAGACAAAGCAGTACTTC. Its translation: CASSPRQTKQYF.

This chain connects TRBV15 to TRBJ2-3; D gene uncertain. CDR3 length equals 17 residues. V lost 0 bases to trimming and J lost 0 bases, with 13 bases between them. Germline V CDR1 and CDR2: LNHNV, YYDKDF (reference sequence). In DNA, the CDR3 is TGTGCCACCAGCAGAGATCGAAGACTGCCTAGCACAGATACGCAGTATTTT. As protein: CATSRDRRLPSTDTQYF. Supplemented by reference TRBV15 and TRBJ2-3, the full variable domain reads DAMVIQNPRYQVTQFGKPVTLSCSQTLNHNVMYWYQQKSSQAPKLLFHYYDKDFNNEADTPDNFQSRRPNTSFCFLDIRSPGLGDTAMYLCATSRDRRLPSTDTQYFGPGTRLTVL.

The gene calls are TRBV6-1 and TRBJ1-1; D call uncertain. The CDR3 length is 15 residues. Looked up from germline, CDR1 is MNHNS and CDR2 is SASEGT. Trimming stripped 3 bases from V and 1 base from J, with 12 bases between. DNA of the CDR3: TGTGCCAGCAGTGATCCGAGGACGGCGAACACTGAAGCTTTCTTT. Translation: CASSDPRTANTEAFF.

The chain couples TRBV28 to TRBJ1-5, with TRBD1 as a possible D gene (5 bases). The CDR3 extends over 15 amino acids. Trimming shortened V by 7 bases and J by 5 bases, and 18 bases separated the two germline ends. Per germline, CDR1 MDHEN and CDR2 SYDVKM. This CDR3 is CASTTGGGEYQPQHF. CDR3 bases: TGTGCCAGCACCACGGGGGGGGGTGAATATCAGCCCCAGCATTTT.

The V call is TRBV30, the J call TRBJ2-2, with D unclear. Germline loops: CDR1 GTSNPN, CDR2 SVGIG (reference sequence). The CDR3 runs 13 residues. V was trimmed by 3 bases and J by 6 bases, leaving 11 bases between them. CDR3 residues: CAWSWGFPGELFF. The CDR3 nucleotides are TGTGCCTGGAGCTGGGGTTTTCCCGGGGAGCTGTTTTTT.

The chain carries TRBV6-5 and TRBJ1-4, with D possibly matching TRBD1 (5 bases). Deletions cut 3 bases from V and 6 bases from J, with 17 bases between. Germline CDR1 and CDR2: MNHEY and SVGAGI. This CDR3 comprises 16 residues. CDR3 bases: TGTGCCAGCAGTTATTCCGGAGGGGAGGGTGATGAAAAACTGTTTTTT. Amino acids: CASSYSGGEGDEKLFF.

The chain has TRBV7-3 and TRBJ1-6; possibly TRBD1 for D (6 bases). CDR1 SGHTA and CDR2 FQGTGA come from the germline V gene. V was pared by 1 base and J by 9 bases, with 13 bases between. This CDR3 is built from 15 residues. The chain's CDR3 is CASSLNSGASSPLHF. The CDR3 DNA reads as TGTGCCAGCAGCTTAAATTCGGGGGCAAGTTCACCCCTCCACTTT.

The V and J genes are TRBV10-3 and TRBJ1-6, with D unresolved. This CDR3 is 15 amino acids long. Trimming shortened V by 2 bases and J by 2 bases, and 7 bases separated the two germline ends. CDR1 and CDR2 (germline): ENHRY, SYGVKD. CDR3: CAISERDPYNSPLHF. CDR3 DNA: TGTGCCATCAGTGAGAGGGATCCCTATAATTCACCCCTCCACTTT.

J is TRBJ2-5 and V is TRBV10-3; D possibly corresponds to TRBD2 (5 bases). V was pared by 9 bases and J by 2 bases, with 16 bases between. Germline CDR1 and CDR2: ENHRY and SYGVKD. The CDR3 sequence is 14 residues long. In nucleotides, the CDR3 is TGTGCCATGCGATCGGACGGGAATCAAGAGACCCAGTACTTC. The encoded protein is CAMRSDGNQETQYF.

The rearrangement joins TRBV5-1 to TRBJ2-2; D not certain. CDR1 and CDR2 (germline): SGHRS, YFSETQ. The CDR3 extends over 15 amino acids. Between the trimmed V and J ends, which lost 2 bases and 0 bases, there was a span of 8 bases. CDR3 nucleotides: TGCGCCAGCAGCTTACCGTTGACGAACACCGGGGAGCTGTTTTTT. As protein: CASSLPLTNTGELFF.

V is TRBV4-1 and J is TRBJ2-7, with TRBD2 matching over 7 bases. The germline V gene has CDR1 MGHRA and CDR2 YSYEKL. The CDR3 loop spans 13 amino acids. V shed 4 bases, J shed 3 bases, and the junction held 3 bases outside the gene matches. Here the CDR3 reads CASSPAGVYEQYF. Here the CDR3 DNA reads TGCGCCAGCAGCCCCGCGGGGGTCTACGAGCAGTACTTC.